This T cell receptor beta chain derives from a study of early T cells in non-severe SARS-CoV-2 infection (dated by TCRdb to about 2021). The study in broad terms: TCR sequencing used bulk RNA from unsorted whole blood, so alpha and beta chains could not be paired.

Library generation was performed with 5' RACE. Instrument used: NextSeq 500. The TCR library protocol attached unique molecular identifiers to individual cDNA molecules to correct for sequencing error and PCR bias. TCR alpha and beta chains were both sequenced, and the abundances of alpha and beta sequences in each sample were closely correlated with each other. Turning to the authors' computational methods: V gene, J gene and CDR3 annotation of TCR sequences was performed with Decombinator V4. TCRs were defined as expanded if a significant change between any two time points was detected under a Poisson model with p below 0.0001. TCR abundances were normalised to the total number of TCRs sequenced per sample and were expressed as counts per million. MAIT TCRs were defined by TRAV1-2 paired with TRAJ12, TRAJ20 or TRAJ33, and iNKT TCRs by TRAV10 paired with TRAJ18. A search of VDJdb, accessed on 1 November 2021, was run for TCRs annotated to CMV, EBV and SARS-CoV-2, with TCRs annotated for multiple antigens excluded. Clones were called with MiXCR by TCRdb after fastp trimmed the public reads at Q25, and only in-frame beta chains were retained. Every CDR3 protein is listed once, alongside the most common genes and DNA of its rows. The V and J calls, along with clone size, are taken from TCRdb and not from the paper's own processing. Across this sample there are approximately 26,000 distinct CDR3 sequences, with 4% to 4.5% seen only once. Approximately 4% of the sample comes from the top ten.

Set within a cohort of healthcare workers in London, UK, this nested case-control study involved weekly PCR testing of nasopharyngeal swabs along with blood sampling. Healthcare workers were recruited during the week of the UK lockdown, between 23 and 31 March 2020, and followed weekly for up to about 15 weeks. Measured from the cysteine to the phenylalanine, the CDR3 is 15 residues long. Only the CDR3 DNA is retained, 45 bases long and in frame from the first base. Trimming takes 5 bases from V and 2 bases from J, and the germline ends sit 13 bases apart. Taken from the germline V gene, the CDR1 and CDR2 loops are SGHVS and FQNEAQ. As concerns this clonotype: The specificity of this receptor is unknown. No much larger clone is present one base from it, and per-base qualities are unavailable.

Study-wide findings and limitations: VDJdb matching was skewed toward anti-spike CD8 responses and likely underestimated virus-specific expansions, missing private and CD4 specificities.

Recombination linked TRBV7-8 to TRBJ2-4, with the D gene too uncertain to name. Sequencing input: whole blood. This TCR was recovered from an adult who was a healthcare worker with PCR-confirmed SARS-CoV-2 infection or an uninfected control (not recorded which). CDR3 loop: CASSVVGRSKNIQYF. The nucleotides are TGTGCCAGCAGCGTCGTAGGTCGTTCCAAAAACATTCAGTACTTC.